The rows below give T cell receptor beta chains drawn from one sample of a study of Ad26.COV2.S vaccination and SARS-CoV-2 variants. Using immunoSEQ multiplex PCR, the repertoire was profiled, and TCRdb retains in-frame clones only, with some absent. The table lists 380,000 or so clones, around 88% of them singletons. Sample: peripheral blood, taken in a trial of Ad26.COV2.S vaccine versus placebo. The source is a person aged 18-60 years who received the Ad26.COV2.S COVID-19 vaccine or a placebo. CDR3s include the opening cysteine and the closing phenylalanine or tryptophan. Fields, in order: J gene, D gene, V gene, CDR3 DNA, CDR3 protein. The D gene is left open where the match is weak.

J gene: TRBJ1-2; D gene: NA; V gene: TRBV7-9; CDR3 DNA: TGTGCCAGTTGGGGCGCGGTGGATGGCTACACCTTC; CDR3 protein: CASWGAVDGYTF
J gene: TRBJ2-1; D gene: TRBD1; V gene: TRBV9; CDR3 DNA: TGTGCCAGCAGCACCCAGGGGGCGCGTAATGAGCAGTTCTTC; CDR3 protein: CASSTQGARNEQFF
J gene: TRBJ1-5; D gene: NA; V gene: TRBV11-2; CDR3 DNA: TGTGCCAGCAGCTTAGAAGGGGCACGTCAGCCCCAGCATTTT; CDR3 protein: CASSLEGARQPQHF
J gene: TRBJ2-2; D gene: NA; V gene: TRBV19; CDR3 DNA: TGTGCCAGTAGTATAGGAGGATACACCGGGGAGCTGTTTTTT; CDR3 protein: CASSIGGYTGELFF
J gene: TRBJ2-1; D gene: TRBD2; V gene: TRBV18; CDR3 DNA: TGTGCCAGCTCACGTGGGGAGGGCCTCTACAATGAGCAGTTCTTC; CDR3 protein: CASSRGEGLYNEQFF
J gene: TRBJ2-3; D gene: NA; V gene: TRBV10-1; CDR3 DNA: TGCGCCAGCACGGGTCTCCCGGGGGATACGCAGTATTTT; CDR3 protein: CASTGLPGDTQYF
J gene: TRBJ2-2; D gene: NA; V gene: TRBV5-1; CDR3 DNA: TGCGCCAGCAGCTTGGCGGGGACTAACACCGGGGAGCTGTTTTTT; CDR3 protein: CASSLAGTNTGELFF
J gene: TRBJ2-7; D gene: NA; V gene: TRBV5-3; CDR3 DNA: TGTGCCAGAAGCTCCAACGGGCGGGACAGAGGTACCTACGAGCAGTACTTC; CDR3 protein: CARSSNGRDRGTYEQYF
J gene: TRBJ1-1; D gene: TRBD1; V gene: TRBV19; CDR3 DNA: TGTGCCAGTAGTACCCCGACAGGGGGGAACACTGAAGCTTTCTTT; CDR3 protein: CASSTPTGGNTEAFF
J gene: TRBJ2-2; D gene: NA; V gene: TRBV5-1; CDR3 DNA: TGCGCCAGCACGAAAGGGTCTAGCACCGGGGAGCTGTTTTTT; CDR3 protein: CASTKGSSTGELFF
J gene: TRBJ2-3; D gene: NA; V gene: TRBV27; CDR3 DNA: TGTGCCAGCAGTTTAACCAGGGGTACGCAGTATTTT; CDR3 protein: CASSLTRGTQYF
J gene: TRBJ1-5; D gene: TRBD1; V gene: TRBV28; CDR3 DNA: TGTGCCAGCAGAAGACAGGGAGGGGGCAATCAGCCCCAGCATTTT; CDR3 protein: CASRRQGGGNQPQHF
J gene: TRBJ2-2; D gene: TRBD2; V gene: TRBV6-5; CDR3 DNA: TGTGCCAGCAAGACTATAGCGGGAGTTCCCGGGGAGCTGTTTTTT; CDR3 protein: CASKTIAGVPGELFF
J gene: TRBJ2-2; D gene: TRBD1; V gene: TRBV10-3; CDR3 DNA: TGTGCCATCAGAAGGGACAGATTCAACACCGGGGAGCTGTTTTTT; CDR3 protein: CAIRRDRFNTGELFF
J gene: TRBJ2-7; D gene: TRBD1; V gene: TRBV7-9; CDR3 DNA: TGTGCCAGCAGCCCCGGGACAGGTCTCTACGAGCAGTACTTC; CDR3 protein: CASSPGTGLYEQYF
J gene: TRBJ1-2; D gene: NA; V gene: TRBV11-2; CDR3 DNA: TGTGCCAGCAGCTTAGATCGTAATCCGTTTAATGGCTACACCTTC; CDR3 protein: CASSLDRNPFNGYTF
J gene: TRBJ2-1; D gene: TRBD2; V gene: TRBV7-6; CDR3 DNA: TGTGCCAGCAGCTTTTCTAGCGGGGGCTACAATGAGCAGTTCTTC; CDR3 protein: CASSFSSGGYNEQFF
J gene: TRBJ1-2; D gene: NA; V gene: TRBV6-5; CDR3 DNA: TGTGCCAGCGGGTCACAGGGAAGTTTCGGTGGCTACACCTTC; CDR3 protein: CASGSQGSFGGYTF
J gene: TRBJ2-3; D gene: NA; V gene: TRBV19; CDR3 DNA: TGTGCCAGCCCGATCCAAGTAAAAACGCAGTATTTT; CDR3 protein: CASPIQVKTQYF
J gene: TRBJ1-5; D gene: NA; V gene: TRBV4-2; CDR3 DNA: TGTGCCAGCAGCCAAGAGGTAGCTTGGGTTAATCAGCCCCAGCATTTT; CDR3 protein: CASSQEVAWVNQPQHF
J gene: TRBJ2-3; D gene: TRBD2; V gene: TRBV7-9; CDR3 DNA: TGTGCCAGCAGCTCCCCCGGGGGGAGTACAGATACGCAGTATTTT; CDR3 protein: CASSSPGGSTDTQYF